This T cell receptor beta chain was identified in a study of PD-1 blockade in classical Hodgkin lymphoma. Indicated time point: cycle 4 day 1 (C4D1), after 6 weeks of nivolumab. All the patients suffered relapse after autologous stem cell transplantation, and brentuximab vedotin exposure differed. The CD4+ T cells used were purified from thawed PBMCs through magnetic negative selection. Germline values: CDR1 SGHVS, CDR2 FQNEAQ. The germline V and J ends were trimmed by 6 bases and 7 bases, with 12 bases remaining between them. The CDR3 runs to 12 residues. Some clones are missing from TCRdb's copy, which holds only in-frame ones; the method was immunoSEQ multiplex PCR. This sample carries thousands of clones, 79% of them seen once, and the ten largest clones take around 3.6%.

Sequences were derived from CD4+ T cells from blood, sampled before the fourth cycle of nivolumab. The J gene is TRBJ1-1, the V gene TRBV7-8; tentatively, D is TRBD1 (6 bases). The TCR originated in a human donor with classical Hodgkin lymphoma. The CDR3 loop reads CASRSDSGEAFF. The CDR3, as DNA: TGTGCCAGCAGATCGGACAGCGGTGAAGCTTTCTTT.